The text below deals with one T cell receptor (beta chain). Its antigen remains unknown. This entry comes from a study of T-cell memory formation after mild COVID-19. Background on the study: The two donors had largely donor-specific TCR clusters. General observations from the study: The CD4+ clones that contracted clustered mainly within CM and EM, and the CD8+ clones concentrated in EMRA. The pre-infection memory compartment contained some responding clones, suggesting cross-reactive memory joined.

5'RACE, which relied on constant-segment primers, yielded TCR alpha and TCR beta cDNA libraries carrying sample barcodes and UMIs. TCRdb reprocessed the 5' RACE reads via MiXCR and lists one record per CDR3 protein. The sample has roughly 130,000 distinct CDR3 sequences; around 15% are singletons. Trimming removed 1 base from V and 6 bases from J; junction bases left unmatched: 5. The CDR3 spans 15 residues. Per the germline V gene, CDR1 is LGHNA and CDR2 is YSLEER. V usage is TRBV4-3 and J usage is TRBJ2-3, with TRBD1 matching over 9 bases. What was sequenced was PBMCs or a T cell subset sorted from them (not recorded which). The clonotype originates from a man between 18 and 35 years old who had mild COVID-19 (a few samples of this study predate the infection). Cell type and time point are not known. The CDR3, as DNA: TGCGCCAGCAGCCAAGGGGGACAGGGCCGGGATACGCAGTATTTT. Translation: CASSQGGQGRDTQYF.